One sample yielded the 27 T cell receptor beta chains listed below, sequenced in a study of T cells in Graves' hyperthyroidism and ophthalmopathy. Amplified TCR beta CDR3 regions came from RNA transcripts. TCR CDR3 underwent first-round RT-PCR with the HTBI primer set. MiXCR, run by TCRdb on the multiplex PCR reads, gives a single entry per CDR3 protein. The data contain approximately 700,000 distinct CDR3 sequences, less than 20% of them singletons. Material for sequencing was blood. The receptors stem from a man aged 18 to 29 with Graves' hyperthyroidism.

This clonotype has only a few counts. The chain recombines TRBV5-1 with TRBJ2-1, with D tentatively TRBD2 (5 bases). Germline assignment: CDR1 SGHRS and CDR2 YFSETQ. The germline V and J ends were trimmed by 4 bases and 5 bases, with 19 bases remaining between them. This CDR3 comprises 16 residues. The CDR3 nucleotides are TGCGCCAGCAGCGATTCCCGGGGTCTAACCAACAATGAGCAGTTCTTC. It specifies CASSDSRGLTNNEQFF. Full variable domain (rest looked up from reference TRBV5-1 and TRBJ2-1): KAGVTQTPRYLIKTRGQQVTLSCSPISGHRSVSWYQQTPGQGLQFLFEYFSETQRNKGNFPGRFSGRQFSNSRSEMNVSTLELGDSALYLCASSDSRGLTNNEQFFGPGTRLTVL.

This clonotype was counted many times. The chain recombines TRBV2 with TRBJ2-5, with TRBD2 matching over 7 bases. V lost 3 bases and J lost 0; bases outside the gene matches: 7. Germline CDR1 reads SNHLY; CDR2 reads FYNNEI. The CDR3 runs 16 residues. CDR3 loop: CASSERRGSNQETQYF. In DNA, the CDR3 is TGTGCCAGCAGTGAGAGGCGGGGGTCCAACCAAGAGACCCAGTACTTC. The full variable domain, completed using reference TRBV2 and TRBJ2-5, is EPEVTQTPSHQVTQMGQEVILRCVPISNHLYFYWYRQILGQKVEFLVSFYNNEISEKSEIFDDQFSVERPDGSNFTLKIRSTKLEDSAMYFCASSERRGSNQETQYFGPGTRLLVL.

This chain connects TRBV2 to TRBJ1-2; D might be TRBD1 (6 bases). The ends were cut back, 6 bases at V and 4 bases at J, with 15 bases in the middle. The germline V gene encodes CDR1 SNHLY and CDR2 FYNNEI. There are 14 residues in the CDR3. The CDR3 reads CASRAQGASYGYTF. DNA of the CDR3: TGTGCCAGCAGAGCACAGGGTGCAAGCTATGGCTACACCTTC.

In its sample, this clonotype was seen many times. The V call is TRBV20-1, the J call TRBJ2-1, with 7 nucleotides matching TRBD1. The V gene's germline CDR1 is DFQATT and CDR2 SNEGSKA (reference sequence). V lost 4 bases, J lost 0 bases, and 15 bases stayed unmatched. CDR3 size: 18 residues. CDR3 DNA: TGCAGTGCTAATTCCGGGACAGCTTGGTCCAGCTCCTACAATGAGCAGTTCTTC. This gives the protein CSANSGTAWSSSYNEQFF.

This clonotype was picked up many times. This chain joins TRBV12-3 or TRBV12-4 and TRBJ1-2, with D perhaps TRBD1 (6 bases). This CDR3 region has 15 residues. Trimming removed 3 bases from V and 4 bases from J, with 15 bases in between. CDR3 region: CASSFRDRISYGYTF. CDR3 nucleotide sequence: TGTGCCAGCAGTTTTCGAGACAGGATCAGCTATGGCTACACCTTC.

This clonotype has more than one count but fewer than ten. The chain links TRBV29-1 to TRBJ2-5, with D possibly being TRBD1 (5 bases). This CDR3 region has 11 residues. V was trimmed by 6 bases and J by 7 bases, leaving 12 bases between them. Germline CDR1 and CDR2: SQVTM and ANQGSEA. Here the CDR3 DNA reads TGCAGCGTGGGCTTCCAGGGGACCCAGTACTTC. Translation: CSVGFQGTQYF.

Only a few counts were recorded for this clonotype. This chain links TRBV6-1 with TRBJ1-5; no clear D. Germline V gene data show CDR1 as MNHNS and CDR2 as SASEGT. Trimming stripped 8 bases from V and 0 bases from J, with 17 bases between. The CDR3 sequence is 16 residues long. CDR3 in amino acids: CASRRTGSNSNQPQHF. CDR3 in DNA: TGTGCCAGCCGCCGGACGGGGAGTAATAGCAATCAGCCCCAGCATTTT.

In its sample, this clonotype was seen a few times. This CDR3 is CAWSREGGGSGNTIYF. CDR3 in DNA: TGTGCCTGGAGCCGCGAGGGGGGGGGCTCTGGAAACACCATATATTTT. The chain joins TRBV30 to TRBJ1-3; tentative D call: TRBD1 (6 bases). CDR3 length equals 16 residues. Germline V lookup: CDR1 GTSNPN, CDR2 SVGIG (reference sequence). Trimming cost V 3 bases and J 0 bases, with 15 bases left between them.

In the case of this clonotype: This may be a read error, as it is one base from a much larger clone. V and J are TRBV28 and TRBJ1-5; D is possibly TRBD1 (6 bases). The germline V gene has CDR1 MDHEN and CDR2 SYDVKM. V lost 6 bases and J lost 4, with 13 bases in between. The CDR3 runs to 14 residues. CDR3 loop: CASRPGDTNQPQHF. DNA of the CDR3: TGTGCCAGCAGGCCAGGGGACACTAATCAGCCCCAGCATTTT.

This clonotype was seen repeatedly, ten times or more. This chain joins TRBV20-1 and TRBJ2-3; no firm D call. Germline-derived CDR1 and CDR2 are DFQATT and SNEGSKA (reference sequence). CDR3 length equals 15 residues. V shed 6 bases and J shed 1 base, with 17 bases lying between them. CDR3 coding DNA: TGCAGTGCCCCCCCGGACCTATGGGGCACAGATACGCAGTATTTT. Amino acids: CSAPPDLWGTDTQYF.

This clonotype was recorded many times. This sequence joins TRBV27 and TRBJ2-7, with TRBD2 identical over 7 bases. CDR1 and CDR2 from the germline V gene are MNHEY and SMNVEV (reference sequence). CDR3 length: 13 residues. J was trimmed by 6 bases and V by 3 bases; bases with no gene match: 5. CDR3 protein: CASSFSGTGEQYF. The CDR3 nucleotides read TGTGCCAGCAGTTTCAGCGGGACCGGCGAGCAGTACTTC.

As for this clonotype: This may come from a read error, since a much larger clone is one base off. The rearrangement links TRBV29-1 to TRBJ2-1; 13 bases fit TRBD2. CDR1 and CDR2 (germline): SQVTM, ANQGSEA. CDR3 size: 13 residues. The V segment lost 6 bases and the J segment 6 bases; nucleotides outside the gene matches: 2. The CDR3 is CSVGLAGSNEQFF. CDR3 sequence (DNA): TGCAGCGTGGGACTAGCGGGGAGCAATGAGCAGTTCTTC.

At least ten counts were recorded for this clonotype. This sequence joins TRBV2 and TRBJ1-5; TRBD1 might be the D (5 bases). The CDR3 runs to 17 residues. V was trimmed by 7 bases and J by 0 bases, leaving 19 bases between them. Germline V lookup: CDR1 SNHLY, CDR2 FYNNEI. The DNA for the CDR3 is TGTGCCAGCACCGAGAGGGGAGTGTTTTATAGCAATCAGCCCCAGCATTTT. The encoded protein is CASTERGVFYSNQPQHF.

This clonotype was seen many times. The chain uses TRBV2 and TRBJ2-7, with unresolved D. Trimming stripped 3 bases from V and 2 bases from J, with 11 bases between. The CDR3 is 14 residues long. Germline CDR1 reads SNHLY; CDR2 reads FYNNEI. The CDR3: CASSERRVAYEQYF. DNA of the CDR3: TGTGCCAGCAGTGAGCGCCGGGTGGCCTACGAGCAGTACTTC.

This rearrangement joins TRBV3-1 to TRBJ2-7, with D perhaps being TRBD1 or TRBD2 (5 bases each). V shed 2 bases and J shed 5 bases, with 7 bases lying between them. The CDR3 consists of 12 residues. Looked up from germline, CDR1 is LGHDT and CDR2 is YNNKEL (reference sequence). The DNA for the CDR3 is TGTGCCAGCAGCCAACGAGGGGACGAGCAGTACTTC. Protein product: CASSQRGDEQYF.

This clonotype was found a few times. The V gene is TRBV10-3, the J gene TRBJ1-3; D possibly corresponds to TRBD1 (5 bases). This CDR3 spans 17 amino acids. V lost 2 bases and J 0 bases, leaving 14 bases between the germline ends. Germline V gene lookup returns CDR1 ENHRY and CDR2 SYGVKD. CDR3 bases: TGTGCCATCAGTGAGCGAGCACAGGACCACTCTGGAAACACCATATATTTT. It is translated as CAISERAQDHSGNTIYF.

This clonotype was found a few times. The genes are TRBV7-9 and TRBJ2-5; D gene unclear. The CDR3 has 12 amino acids. The germline CDR1 and CDR2 sequences are SEHNR and FQNEAQ (reference sequence). Trimming removed 5 bases at V and 7 bases at J, with 11 bases between. The CDR3 loop is CASSAESGTQYF. The CDR3 nucleotides read TGTGCCAGCAGCGCAGAGTCGGGGACCCAGTACTTC.

This clonotype came up a few times. The chain employs TRBV29-1 and TRBJ2-3; perhaps TRBD1 as D (7 bases). The germline CDR1 and CDR2 sequences are SQVTM and ANQGSEA. This CDR3 comprises 14 residues. V was pared by 7 bases and J by 1 base, with 15 bases between. CDR3 coding DNA: TGCAGCGCTCCTCGGGGGACAGGCACAGATACGCAGTATTTT. This sequence encodes CSAPRGTGTDTQYF.

This clonotype was observed at least ten times. The chain employs TRBV20-1 and TRBJ2-1; D is unclear. Germline CDR1 reads DFQATT; CDR2 reads SNEGSKA (reference sequence). Trimming removed 4 bases from V and 8 bases from J, with 12 bases in between. The CDR3 runs to 12 residues. In DNA form, the CDR3 reads TGCAGTGCTAACCGCGGAACGGATGAGCAGTTCTTC. Its protein is CSANRGTDEQFF.

This clonotype has just a few counts. The chain carries TRBV29-1 and TRBJ2-1; TRBD2 matches at 12 bases. The CDR3 runs to 15 residues. J gave up 6 bases and V 5 bases, and 8 bases lay outside the gene matches. CDR1 is SQVTM, CDR2 ANQGSEA, per germline. Here the CDR3 reads CSVLGVLAGGNEQFF. DNA of the CDR3: TGCAGCGTTTTAGGGGTACTAGCGGGAGGCAATGAGCAGTTCTTC.

In its sample, this clonotype was seen many times. This chain joins TRBV20-1 and TRBJ2-7; TRBD2 is a possible D gene (5 bases). This CDR3 contains 14 residues. Looked up from germline, CDR1 is DFQATT and CDR2 is SNEGSKA (reference sequence). V dropped 3 bases and J dropped 3 bases, with 15 bases sitting between them. The CDR3 DNA follows: TGCAGTGCTAGGGGCGGGTTAAACGGCTACGAGCAGTACTTC. As protein: CSARGGLNGYEQYF.

This clonotype was observed many times. The CDR3 region has the DNA TGCAGTGCTAGAGATCCCTGGAGCGGCTACGAGCAGTACTTC. Translating it yields CSARDPWSGYEQYF. The chain employs TRBV20-1 and TRBJ2-7; maybe TRBD2 (5 bases). The V end was cut by 0 bases, the J end by 3 bases, with 12 bases between. This CDR3 contains 14 residues. Per germline, CDR1 DFQATT and CDR2 SNEGSKA (reference sequence).

J is TRBJ1-2 and V is TRBV29-1, with 9 bases lining up with TRBD1. Trimming took 4 bases from V and 4 from J; bases not matched to a gene: 10. This CDR3 has 15 residues. Germline CDR1 reads SQVTM; CDR2 reads ANQGSEA. DNA for the CDR3: TGCAGCGTTGGCCGGACAGGGGAAGTCCTCTATGGCTACACCTTC. Its protein product is CSVGRTGEVLYGYTF.

This clonotype was seen more than once but under ten times. The chain uses TRBV20-1 and TRBJ1-5, with D unclear. The ends were cut back, 3 bases at V and 5 bases at J, with 20 bases in the middle. Looked up from germline, CDR1 is DFQATT and CDR2 is SNEGSKA (reference sequence). The CDR3 covers 16 residues. CDR3 sequence (DNA): TGCAGTGCTAGTGGCTCGACGGCGGGCCCCCATCAGCCCCAGCATTTT. This gives the protein CSASGSTAGPHQPQHF.

This clonotype was observed many times. The chain carries TRBV27 and TRBJ2-5; D possibly uses TRBD1 or TRBD2 (5 bases each). Germline-derived CDR1 and CDR2 are MNHEY and SMNVEV (reference sequence). V lost 8 bases to trimming and J lost 5 bases, with 12 bases between them. The CDR3 has 12 residues. The CDR3 nucleotides are TGTGCCAGCGCCCCTTGGGGGGAGACCCAGTACTTC. Translated, it gives CASAPWGETQYF.

In this sample, this clonotype turned up many times. The gene calls are TRBV5-1 and TRBJ2-7, with 7 bases that match TRBD2. Germline V gene lookup returns CDR1 SGHRS and CDR2 YFSETQ. CDR3 length: 15 residues. The J segment lost 0 bases and the V segment lost 0 bases, leaving 3 bases of the junction unmatched. As DNA, the CDR3 is TGCGCCAGCAGCTTGGGAGCGGGAAACTCCTACGAGCAGTACTTC. It yields the protein CASSLGAGNSYEQYF.

The chain joins TRBV6-1 to TRBJ2-2, with 7 bases lining up with TRBD1. The J segment lost 4 bases and the V segment lost 9 bases, leaving 5 bases of the junction unmatched. This CDR3 contains 13 residues. Germline V CDR1 and CDR2: MNHNS, SASEGT. CDR3 in DNA: TGTGCCAGTAAAGGGGGCCCCACCGGGGAGCTGTTTTTT. This translates into CASKGGPTGELFF.